Presented here are 29 T cell receptor beta chains from one specimen sequenced in a study of human T cells and chemical hapten exposure. The time point denotes: patch test 2, 6 weeks after DPC sensitization. Treatment denoted: therapeutic diphenylcyclopropenone sensitization with weekly scalp DPC. From whole blood left unfractionated, total RNA was extracted. In TCRdb, the RACE reads were re-called with MiXCR into one record per CDR3 protein. The sample holds tens of thousands of distinct CDR3 sequences, roughly 9% seen once. Sequenced here: whole blood, sampled in connection with sensitization to the hapten diphenylcyclopropenone (DPC). The receptors stem from a woman aged 25-40 years with alopecia areata. Some clones in this sample may be carry-over from other donors' samples.

A few counts support this clonotype. The V call is TRBV30, the J call TRBJ2-2, with 10 positions matching TRBD2. The CDR3 covers 15 residues. Unmatched junction bases numbered 5, after V lost 7 bases and J lost 0 bases. The germline CDR1 and CDR2 sequences are GTSNPN and SVGIG (reference sequence). DNA for the CDR3: TGTGCCTTCCCTAGCGGGGGAGCGAACACCGGGGAGCTGTTTTTT. It specifies CAFPSGGANTGELFF.

This clonotype was seen many times. In nucleotides, the CDR3 is TGTGCCATTAGGCCGGGACAGAGCACAGATACGCAGTATTTT. Translating gives CAIRPGQSTDTQYF. This chain uses TRBV10-3 with TRBJ2-3, with 7 bases fitting TRBD1. This CDR3 is built from 14 residues. Germline CDR1 and CDR2: ENHRY and SYGVKD. V was clipped by 9 bases and J by 0 bases; unmatched bases: 6.

This clonotype appeared many times. The chain recombines TRBV30 with TRBJ2-7; 9 positions agree with TRBD2. The junction had 2 bases not matched to a gene; V was cut back by 1 base and J by 4 bases. Looked up from germline, CDR1 is GTSNPN and CDR2 is SVGIG (reference sequence). The CDR3 has 13 amino acids. The CDR3 DNA follows: TGTGCCTGGAGTGGACTAGCGGTGTACGAGCAGTACTTC. Protein product: CAWSGLAVYEQYF.

This rearrangement joins TRBV7-2 to TRBJ2-5; D is undetermined. Per the germline V gene, CDR1 is SGHTA and CDR2 is FQGNSA. The CDR3 has 15 residues. The V end lost 0 bases, the J end lost 4 bases, and 12 bases lay between the germline ends. CDR3 residues: CASSLAITPGETQYF. The CDR3 region has the DNA TGTGCCAGCAGCTTAGCCATCACGCCCGGAGAGACCCAGTACTTC.

This clonotype was picked up many times. The rearrangement uses TRBV2 and TRBJ2-2, with D tentatively TRBD1 (6 bases). The CDR3 is 15 amino acids. The V and J ends lost 3 bases and 4 bases respectively, with 12 bases between them. Germline V gene lookup returns CDR1 SNHLY and CDR2 FYNNEI. The DNA of the CDR3 is TGTGCCAGCAGTGAGTGGGGGCGAGGCACCGGGGAGCTGTTTTTT. The encoded protein is CASSEWGRGTGELFF.

This clonotype has just a few counts. The chain combines TRBV3-1 with TRBJ1-3; D is uncertain. CDR1 is LGHDT, CDR2 YNNKEL, per germline (reference sequence). This CDR3 has 15 residues. Trimming removed 4 bases at V and 4 bases at J, with 14 bases between. The CDR3 loop is CASSRGPSGGNTIYF. The CDR3 coding sequence is TGTGCCAGCAGCCGTGGACCTTCGGGCGGAAACACCATATATTTT. The entire variable domain, with the rest obtained from reference TRBV3-1 and TRBJ1-3, is as follows: DTAVSQTPKYLVTQMGNDKSIKCEQNLGHDTMYWYKQDSKKFLKIMFSYNNKELIINETVPNRFSPKSPDKAHLNLHINSLELGDSAVYFCASSRGPSGGNTIYFGEGSWLTVV.

The chain employs TRBV2 and TRBJ1-4; possibly TRBD1 for D (6 bases). In germline, CDR1 is SNHLY, CDR2 FYNNEI. Trimming cost V 6 bases and J 7 bases, with 18 bases left between them. The CDR3 totals 15 residues. This chain's CDR3 is CASSALRGAGEKLFF. The CDR3 DNA reads as TGTGCCAGCAGCGCCCTTAGGGGGGCGGGTGAAAAACTGTTTTTT.

This clonotype was seen more than once but under ten times. The chain is built from TRBV12-3 or TRBV12-4 and TRBJ2-5; 8 bases agree with TRBD2. The J segment lost 5 bases and the V segment lost 4 bases, leaving 15 bases of the junction unmatched. The CDR3 sequence is 17 residues long. Here the CDR3 reads CASSWGSGAWVKETQYF. The CDR3 bases are TGTGCCAGCAGTTGGGGTAGCGGGGCTTGGGTGAAGGAGACCCAGTACTTC.

This clonotype was counted many times. This chain uses TRBV2 with TRBJ2-1, with 12 bases matching TRBD2. The CDR3 contains 15 residues. The germline V gene encodes CDR1 SNHLY and CDR2 FYNNEI. Trimming at V came to 6 bases and at J to 8 bases, leaving 8 bases not matched to a gene. Written as DNA, the CDR3 is TGTGCCAGCAGCGCTCTAGCGGGGGGGCTAGATGAGCAGTTCTTC. This gives the protein CASSALAGGLDEQFF.

This clonotype appeared a few times. The rearrangement joins TRBV6-2 or TRBV6-3 to TRBJ1-1, with 9 bases aligning to TRBD1. V shed 5 bases and J 11 bases; nucleotides not matched to a gene: 9. This CDR3 region has 13 residues. Germline V gene lookup returns CDR1 MNHEY and CDR2 SVGEGT. CDR3 DNA sequence: TGTGCCAGCAGTCTCGACAGGGGGATCGGGGCTTTCTTT. Residues: CASSLDRGIGAFF.

The chain uses TRBV29-1 and TRBJ2-7, with unresolved D. The V gene lost 4 bases and the J gene lost 6 bases, with 16 bases spanning the gap. Per germline, CDR1 SQVTM and CDR2 ANQGSEA. There are 13 residues in the CDR3. CDR3 protein: CSVGERGLGEQYF. CDR3 coding DNA: TGCAGCGTTGGCGAGAGAGGATTGGGCGAGCAGTACTTC.

This clonotype turned up a few times. The CDR3 spells CAGGSASRLTDTQYF. In nucleotides, the CDR3 is TGTGCCGGCGGCTCAGCGAGTAGGCTCACAGATACGCAGTATTTT. The chain carries TRBV28 and TRBJ2-3; D unclear. The CDR3 totals 15 residues. V lost 11 bases, J lost 2 bases, and 20 bases lay in between. Germline V gene sequence: CDR1 MDHEN, CDR2 SYDVKM.

This clonotype has at least ten counts. Here the CDR3 reads CASSLIPGTISGANVLTF. CDR3 DNA: TGTGCCAGTAGTCTCATCCCCGGGACTATATCTGGGGCCAACGTCCTGACTTTC. The chain uses TRBV19 and TRBJ2-6; the match to TRBD2 covers 7 bases. Germline V gene data show CDR1 as LNHDA and CDR2 as SQIVND (reference sequence). The CDR3 spans 18 residues. V shed 5 bases, J shed 1 base, and the junction held 11 bases outside the gene matches.

This clonotype was seen more than once but under ten times. The rearrangement joins TRBV29-1 to TRBJ1-1, with D possibly being TRBD1 (5 bases). This CDR3 comprises 11 residues. Per the germline V gene, CDR1 is SQVTM and CDR2 is ANQGSEA. V lost 5 bases and J lost 6, with 10 bases in between. This CDR3 is CSVWTPPEAFF. DNA of the CDR3: TGCAGCGTTTGGACACCCCCTGAAGCTTTCTTT.

This clonotype appeared many times. The chain links TRBV6-6 to TRBJ1-4; D perhaps matches TRBD1 (5 bases). Between the trimmed V and J ends, which lost 5 bases and 3 bases, there was a span of 16 bases. Per germline, CDR1 MNHNY and CDR2 SVGAGI (reference sequence). The CDR3 has 16 amino acids. The CDR3 sequence: CASSMGRSAANEKLFF. CDR3 DNA sequence: TGTGCCAGCAGTATGGGACGCAGCGCCGCTAATGAAAAACTGTTTTTT.

The chain employs TRBV7-8 and TRBJ2-7; D unclear. The CDR3 extends over 15 amino acids. Trimming took 6 bases from V and 4 from J, leaving 19 bases between them. Per the germline V gene, CDR1 is SGHVS and CDR2 is FQNEAQ. The CDR3 DNA is TGTGCCAGCAGACAAGATGTTCCTGGATCTTACGAGCAGTACTTC. It yields the protein CASRQDVPGSYEQYF.

This clonotype was counted between two and nine times. The CDR3 coding sequence is TGTGCCTGGAGTAACCGACAGGGAAACTCCTACAATGAGCAGTTCTTC. It translates to CAWSNRQGNSYNEQFF. The V call is TRBV30, the J call TRBJ2-1, with 7 bases that match TRBD1. V shed 2 bases, J shed 0 bases, and the junction held 7 bases outside the gene matches. Germline lookup yields CDR1 GTSNPN and CDR2 SVGIG (reference sequence). The CDR3 length is 16 residues.

The J gene is TRBJ2-3, the V gene TRBV7-2; 7 bases line up with TRBD2. Germline V gene lookup returns CDR1 SGHTA and CDR2 FQGNSA. The V gene end was trimmed by 5 bases and the J gene end by 1 base; junction bases not matched to a gene: 6. This CDR3 contains 15 residues. CDR3 region: CASSAGLVGTDTQYF. CDR3 DNA sequence: TGTGCCAGCAGCGCAGGACTAGTTGGCACAGATACGCAGTATTTT.

Ten or more counts support this clonotype. This CDR3 reads CASSLGHTSYGLGTDTQYF. In DNA, the CDR3 is TGTGCCAGCAGCTTAGGCCACACCTCCTACGGGTTAGGCACAGATACGCAGTATTTT. The chain has TRBV7-9 and TRBJ2-3; D is ambiguous. The CDR3 is made up of 19 amino acids. In germline, CDR1 is SEHNR, CDR2 FQNEAQ (reference sequence). Trimming took 1 base from V and 1 from J, leaving 21 bases between them.

This rearrangement joins TRBV20-1 to TRBJ2-7, with D uncertain. The germline V gene has CDR1 DFQATT and CDR2 SNEGSKA (reference sequence). This CDR3 is 15 amino acids long. The V gene lost 2 bases and the J gene lost 2 bases, with 16 bases spanning the gap. This chain's CDR3 is CSARPSGPSTYEQYF. In DNA form, the CDR3 reads TGCAGTGCTAGACCCTCCGGGCCGTCTACCTACGAGCAGTACTTC.

This clonotype was counted many times. For the CDR3, the DNA is TGTGCCAGTAGCGACGGACAGGAACGCACAGATACGCAGTATTTT. Translation: CASSDGQERTDTQYF. V gene TRBV19 combines with J gene TRBJ2-3; 7 nucleotides line up with TRBD1. The V gene's germline CDR1 is LNHDA and CDR2 SQIVND (reference sequence). This CDR3 is built from 15 residues. The V gene end was trimmed by 6 bases and the J gene end by 1 base; junction bases not matched to a gene: 7.

The chain combines TRBV28 with TRBJ1-4, with 9 bases identical to TRBD1. The germline V gene encodes CDR1 MDHEN and CDR2 SYDVKM. V gave up 7 bases and J gave up 8 bases; unmatched junction bases: 8. CDR3 length: 14 residues. The CDR3 DNA reads TGTGCCAGCATTACGGGAGGGACAGGGGAAAAACTGTTTTTT. This codes for CASITGGTGEKLFF.

This clonotype was recorded a few times. The chain employs TRBV29-1 and TRBJ2-7; D might be TRBD1 (5 bases). CDR1 and CDR2 from the germline V gene are SQVTM and ANQGSEA. The CDR3 runs to 11 residues. With 6 bases removed from V and 8 bases from J, the gap between germline ends came to 14 bases. The CDR3 loop reads CSVPMQGQQYF. For the CDR3, the DNA is TGCAGCGTCCCTATGCAGGGTCAGCAGTACTTC.

V gene TRBV6-1 combines with J gene TRBJ2-1, with 8 positions matching TRBD2. The V and J ends lost 3 bases and 0 bases, in that order; junction bases with no gene match: 4. Germline V gene lookup returns CDR1 MNHNS and CDR2 SASEGT. CDR3 length: 16 amino acids. The CDR3 protein is CASSDLAGRSYNEQFF. The CDR3 nucleotides read TGTGCCAGCAGTGACTTAGCGGGGCGCTCCTACAATGAGCAGTTCTTC.

The sample holds a few counts of this clonotype. The V call is TRBV9, the J call TRBJ1-2, with a tentative D call TRBD1 (6 bases). This CDR3 is 14 amino acids long. Deletions cut 7 bases from V and 2 bases from J, with 15 bases between. Germline V gene sequence: CDR1 SGDLS, CDR2 YYNGEE. The DNA for the CDR3 is TGTGCCAGCCGACGGACAGACGAAAACTATGGCTACACCTTC. This sequence encodes CASRRTDENYGYTF.

This clonotype was seen at least ten times. The genes are TRBV18 and TRBJ1-3; D gene ambiguous. Germline lookup yields CDR1 KGHSH and CDR2 LQKENI. V dropped 2 bases and J dropped 0 bases, with 8 bases sitting between them. The CDR3 loop spans 15 amino acids. CDR3 DNA sequence: TGTGCCAGCTCACCAGTGGCAGTCTCTGGAAACACCATATATTTT. It specifies CASSPVAVSGNTIYF.

The CDR3: CASSFGPSGEETQYF. Here the CDR3 DNA reads TGCGCCAGCAGCTTCGGGCCTAGCGGAGAGGAGACCCAGTACTTC. This sequence joins TRBV5-1 and TRBJ2-5; 7 bases agree with TRBD2. Germline values: CDR1 SGHRS, CDR2 YFSETQ. There are 15 residues in the CDR3. V lost 2 bases and J lost 5; bases outside the gene matches: 9.

The chain recombines TRBV6-2 or TRBV6-3 with TRBJ2-7; tentatively, D is TRBD1 or TRBD2 (5 bases each). Germline V lookup: CDR1 MNHEY, CDR2 SVGEGT. The V end lost 6 bases, the J end lost 3 bases, and 9 bases lay between the germline ends. The CDR3 has 12 amino acids. The CDR3 protein is CASSGTRYEQYF. CDR3 DNA: TGTGCCAGCAGCGGGACCCGCTACGAGCAGTACTTC.

This clonotype has a count of ten or more. In DNA form, the CDR3 reads TGTGCCAGCAGCTTAGGTTTCGTCAGGGCCACCGGGGAGCTGTTTTTT. This encodes CASSLGFVRATGELFF. The chain uses TRBV5-5 and TRBJ2-2, with D maybe TRBD1 (5 bases). The germline CDR1 and CDR2 sequences are SGHKS and YYEKEE (reference sequence). The CDR3 has 16 amino acids. Trimming removed 2 bases at V and 4 bases at J, with 15 bases between. Together with reference TRBV5-5 and TRBJ2-2, the CDR3 gives the full variable domain: DAGVTQSPTHLIKTRGQQVTLRCSPISGHKSVSWYQQVLGQGPQFIFQYYEKEERGRGNFPDRFSARQFPNYSSELNVNALLLGDSALYLCASSLGFVRATGELFFGEGSRLTVL.